The rows below give T cell receptor beta chains drawn from one sample of a study of cytomegalovirus exposure and HLA in healthy donors. Measured with immunoSEQ multiplex PCR; TCRdb has only the in-frame clones, and not every one. The data contain roughly 180,000 clones, roughly 80% of them singletons. Specimen: PBMCs. The source is a man aged 25-40 years in good health and CMV-seronegative. The CDR3 runs from the conserved cysteine through the conserved F or W.

V	J	CDR3
TRBV27	TRBJ2-1	CASSFGGQGSYNEQFF
TRBV6-6	TRBJ1-6	CASSLGQGVSTLHF
TRBV28	TRBJ1-6	CASSSTGNYSPLHF
TRBV15	TRBJ1-2	CATSRDRGAAYGYTF
TRBV7-6	TRBJ1-3	CASSLARGSGNTIYF
TRBV29-1	TRBJ2-7	CSVTVSSYEQYF
TRBV5-4	TRBJ2-5	CASSRWTVVDQETQYF
TRBV6-1	TRBJ2-5	CASSAPGQGEETQYF
TRBV2	TRBJ1-2	CARGTSGTEYGYTF
TRBV27	TRBJ1-2	CASSWTGGNYGYTF
TRBV11-1	TRBJ2-3	CASRLLAGTATDTQYF
TRBV6-6	TRBJ2-7	CASSQTSGPSYEQYF
TRBV19	TRBJ2-2	CASRLAGHSGELFF